This is a list of T cell receptor beta chains from one sample in a study of T cell changes during pregnancy in multiple sclerosis. The repertoire was sequenced with immunoSEQ multiplex PCR; TCRdb's copy has only in-frame clones and lacks some. The table has 55,000 to 85,000 clones, less than 95% seen once. The source was peripheral blood, collected in the third trimester of pregnancy. These receptors originate from a female donor with multiple sclerosis, enrolled in a pregnancy study. The CDR3 runs from the conserved cysteine through the conserved F or W. The D gene is left open where the match is weak. Expanded clones are given a class, and other clones once, few, many or no size at all.

TRBJ1-1	TRBV6-5	.	TRBD1	TGTGCCAGCACATCCGGGACAGGGCTCACTGAAGCTTTCTTT	CASTSGTGLTEAFF
TRBJ1-2	TRBV30	once	TRBD1	TGTGCCTGGGACAGGGGGAGCGACTATGGCTACACCTTC	CAWDRGSDYGYTF
TRBJ1-2	TRBV10-1	few	.	TGCGCCAGCAGTGAGACCGGTCGCCGCTATGGCTACACCTTC	CASSETGRRYGYTF
TRBJ1-1	TRBV12-2	.	.	TGTGCAAGTCGCTTAGCGGAGGGTGGGGCGTTGGGGGACACTGAAGCTTTCTTT	CASRLAEGGALGDTEAFF
TRBJ2-5	TRBV5-8	.	.	TGTGCCAGCAGCTCCAGGGAGACCCAGTACTTC	CASSSRETQYF
TRBJ1-1	TRBV7-2	.	.	TGTGCCAGCAGCTTAGAAACGTCGTCCTGGGCCCCCTCGAACACTGAAGCTTTCTTT	CASSLETSSWAPSNTEAFF
TRBJ2-4	TRBV4-1	.	.	TGCGCCAGCAGCCAAGAGGCGGGGATTGGCAAGGACATTCAGTACTTC	CASSQEAGIGKDIQYF
TRBJ2-7	TRBV6-6	.	TRBD2	TGTGCCAGCAGTGGCGGGGGGCTTAACTACGAGCAGTACTTC	CASSGGGLNYEQYF
TRBJ1-2	TRBV7-2	.	.	TGTGCCAGCAGCTTAGACGGTCGAGTTAACTATGGCTACACCTTC	CASSLDGRVNYGYTF
TRBJ2-1	TRBV5-8	.	.	TGTGCCAGCAGGAGGGCGGGGGCAGTTGGGAATGAGCAGTTCTTC	CASRRAGAVGNEQFF
TRBJ2-5	TRBV5-5	.	.	TGTGCCAGCACCCTGGGGACGGGGGTGGAGACCCAGTACTTC	CASTLGTGVETQYF